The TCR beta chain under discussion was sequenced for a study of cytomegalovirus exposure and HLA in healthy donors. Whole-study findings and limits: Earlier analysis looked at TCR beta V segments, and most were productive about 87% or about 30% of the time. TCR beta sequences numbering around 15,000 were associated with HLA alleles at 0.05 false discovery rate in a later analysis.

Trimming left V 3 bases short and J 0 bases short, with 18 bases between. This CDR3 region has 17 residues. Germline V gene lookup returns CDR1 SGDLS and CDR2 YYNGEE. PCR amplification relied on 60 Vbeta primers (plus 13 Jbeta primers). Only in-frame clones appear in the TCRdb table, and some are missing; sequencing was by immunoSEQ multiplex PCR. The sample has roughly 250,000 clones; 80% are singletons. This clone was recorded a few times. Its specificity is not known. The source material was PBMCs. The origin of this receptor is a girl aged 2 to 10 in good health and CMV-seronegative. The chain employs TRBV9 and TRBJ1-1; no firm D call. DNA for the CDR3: TGTGCCAGCAGCGGAGGCCTCCCACGGAGCCTGAACACTGAAGCTTTCTTT. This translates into CASSGGLPRSLNTEAFF.